The clone carrying this TCR beta chain occurred a few times. What it binds is not known. cDNA synthesis used the whole RNA isolate, giving expressed TCRB sequences. Mean read depth for stem cell-like memory T cell samples was about 1 million reads. TCRdb's copy holds only in-frame clones and misses some; the assay was immunoSEQ multiplex PCR. This sample carries over 100,000 clones, 40% of them seen once, and the ten largest clones take 0.065%. This sample was included in a study of beta chain features in type 1 diabetes. The overall study: Across the samples, about 110,000,000 sorted cells were examined in total.

Germline CDR1 is SGHTA and CDR2 is FQGNSA. This CDR3 has 15 residues. Trimming removed 7 bases from V and 5 bases from J, with 20 bases in between. Study-wide results and limits: Patients showed naive, central memory and Treg TCRB repertoires that appeared more similar than those of healthy donors. Insertions were fewer and deletions more numerous at VDJ junctions in type 1 diabetes patients.

The chain has TRBV7-2 and TRBJ2-5; D is possibly TRBD1 (5 bases). Material: stem cell memory CD4+ T cells from blood. This TCR was recovered from a woman younger than 35 in good health. The CDR3 spells CASTHRQRSRETQYF. As DNA, the CDR3 is TGTGCCAGCACCCATAGACAGAGGTCAAGGGAGACCCAGTACTTC. The full variable domain, completed using reference TRBV7-2 and TRBJ2-5, is GAGVSQSPSNKVTEKGKDVELRCDPISGHTALYWYRQSLGQGLEFLIYFQGNSAPDKSGLPSDRFSAERTGGSVSTLTIQRTQQEDSAVYLCASTHRQRSRETQYFGPGTRLLVL.